The entry that follows covers one T cell receptor (beta chain) sequence. Its antigen remains unknown. RNA transcripts provided the source from which TCR beta CDR3 regions were amplified. The primer set for the first-round RT-PCR of the TCR CDR3 was HTBI. TCRdb independently ran MiXCR on the multiplex PCR reads; one entry per CDR3 protein. The sample includes 350,000 to 400,000 distinct CDR3 sequences, approximately 15% of them seen just once. This sample is drawn from a study of T cells in Graves' hyperthyroidism and ophthalmopathy. Study-level findings and limits: Blood held most thyroid clonotypes expanded above 0.001 frequency.

The length of the CDR3 is 14 residues. The germline V gene has CDR1 DFQATT and CDR2 SNEGSKA (reference sequence). V shed 5 bases and J shed 1 base, with 14 bases lying between them. The chain links TRBV20-1 to TRBJ1-1, with D perhaps TRBD1 (6 bases). The source of this sequence is a woman in her 30s with Graves' hyperthyroidism. The specimen was blood. The CDR3 DNA follows: TGCAGTGCTGGCCGGGGGCAGCAGAACACTGAAGCTTTCTTT. Protein: CSAGRGQQNTEAFF.